Presented here are 16 T cell receptor beta chains from one specimen sequenced in a study of T cells in Graves' hyperthyroidism and ophthalmopathy. TCR beta CDR3 regions were amplified from RNA. TCR CDR3 regions were first amplified by RT-PCR with HTBI primers. TCRdb ran MiXCR on the multiplex PCR reads and lists one entry per CDR3 protein. The data hold approximately 600,000 distinct CDR3 sequences, with under 25% observed a single time. The sequenced sample was blood. Every receptor here comes from a young man with Graves' ophthalmopathy.

Concerning this clonotype itself: Without the conserved terminal phenylalanine or tryptophan, this CDR3 likely stems from a read error. The chain couples TRBV5-6 to TRBJ1-2, with TRBD1 matching over 11 bases. Trimming at V came to 4 bases and at J to 3 bases, leaving 5 bases not matched to a gene. The CDR3 contains 15 residues. Per germline, CDR1 SGHDT and CDR2 YYEEEE. This CDR3 is CASSIRTGGDYGYTI. DNA of the CDR3: TGTGCCAGCAGCATAAGGACAGGGGGCGACTATGGCTACACCATC.

This clonotype came up a few times. This chain connects TRBV6-2 or TRBV6-3 to TRBJ2-7; 13 positions match TRBD2. From germline, CDR1 is MNHEY and CDR2 SVGEGT. The CDR3 is 17 amino acids. J gave up 5 bases and V 2 bases, and 9 bases lay outside the gene matches. The CDR3 coding sequence is TGTGCCAGCAGTTACCGAAGGACTAGCGGGAGTCGCAACGAGCAGTACTTC. Its translation is CASSYRRTSGSRNEQYF.

This chain uses TRBV7-3 with TRBJ1-1, with 9 positions matching TRBD1. CDR1 is SGHTA and CDR2 is FQGTGA in the germline V gene. CDR3 length: 16 residues. The J segment lost 5 bases and the V segment lost 5 bases, leaving 12 bases of the junction unmatched. The DNA for the CDR3 is TGTGCCAGCAGCCCAGGGACAGGGAGGGTAGGAACTGAAGCTTTCTTT. Translated: CASSPGTGRVGTEAFF.

The chain recombines TRBV10-3 with TRBJ1-6; no clear D. This CDR3 is built from 17 residues. Trimming stripped 3 bases from V and 4 bases from J, with 16 bases between. CDR1 is ENHRY, CDR2 SYGVKD, per germline. The CDR3: CAISEPRASTYNSPLHF. The DNA for the CDR3 is TGTGCCATCAGTGAACCCCGGGCCAGCACTTATAATTCACCCCTCCACTTT.

This clonotype turned up a few times. V is TRBV20-1 and J is TRBJ2-3, with 9 bases lining up with TRBD2. This CDR3 comprises 15 residues. Germline loops: CDR1 DFQATT, CDR2 SNEGSKA (reference sequence). J gave up 4 bases and V 4 bases, and 9 bases lay outside the gene matches. The CDR3 loop is CSAKSGGWVADTQYF. CDR3 nucleotides: TGCAGTGCTAAGAGCGGGGGGTGGGTGGCAGATACGCAGTATTTT.

The rearrangement uses TRBV5-5 and TRBJ2-1; the D gene is possibly TRBD1 (6 bases). Trimming removed 1 base from V and 3 bases from J, with 11 bases in between. Germline V gene data show CDR1 as SGHKS and CDR2 as YYEKEE (reference sequence). CDR3 length: 15 residues. CDR3 protein: CASSLSPGVYNEQFF. CDR3 coding DNA: TGTGCCAGCAGCTTGAGCCCAGGGGTCTACAATGAGCAGTTCTTC.

J is TRBJ2-7 and V is TRBV5-1; 10 bases line up with TRBD2. The CDR3 has 13 residues. V lost 4 bases to trimming and J lost 7 bases; unmatched junction nucleotides: 5. Germline V CDR1 and CDR2: SGHRS, YFSETQ. The CDR3 DNA reads TGCGCCAGCAGCGGGACTAGCGTTCTGGAGCAGTACTTC. Amino acids: CASSGTSVLEQYF.

The rearrangement uses TRBV4-3 and TRBJ1-2; unclear D gene. The CDR3 has 14 amino acids. Trimming took 1 base from V and 2 from J, leaving 8 bases between them. CDR1 is LGHNA, CDR2 YSLEER, per germline. The CDR3 coding sequence is TGCGCCAGCAGCCAAGCGGACGGGAACTATGGCTACACCTTC. Residues: CASSQADGNYGYTF.

This clonotype was counted ten times or more. The chain joins TRBV30 to TRBJ2-7, with 8 bases aligning to TRBD2. Losses at the gene ends were 3 bases for V and 0 bases for J; bases not matched to a gene: 4. The length of the CDR3 is 14 residues. Germline CDR1 is GTSNPN and CDR2 is SVGIG (reference sequence). CDR3 DNA sequence: TGTGCCTGGAGACTAGCGGCCTCCTCCTACGAGCAGTACTTC. Translating it yields CAWRLAASSYEQYF.

This clonotype was counted only a few times. In DNA form, the CDR3 reads TGTGCCAGCAGCTACCGGGACAGTGAAGCTTTCTTT. This sequence encodes CASSYRDSEAFF. The chain joins TRBV5-4 to TRBJ1-1; 7 bases line up with TRBD1. CDR3 length equals 12 residues. Per the germline V gene, CDR1 is SGHNT and CDR2 is YYREEE (reference sequence). J lost 7 bases, V lost 3 bases, and 3 bases had no gene match.

About this clonotype itself: One junction end disagrees with the germline gene, perhaps due to a read error. This chain links TRBV7-7 with TRBJ2-5, with 9 bases aligning to TRBD2. Germline CDR1 is SSHAT and CDR2 is FNYEAQ (reference sequence). CDR3 length: 16 residues. CDR3 nucleotides: TGTGCTAGCAGCATGGGAGCGGGAGGAGTGGTTGAGACCCAGTACTTC. It is translated as CASSMGAGGVVETQYF. The full variable domain, rest sourced from reference TRBV7-7 and TRBJ2-5, is GAGVSQSPRYKVTKRGQDVTLRCDPISSHATLYWYQQALGQGPEFLTYFNYEAQPDKSGLPSDRFSAERPEGSISTLTIQRTEQRDSAMYRCASSMGAGGVVETQYFGPGTRLLVL.

The rearrangement links TRBV5-1 to TRBJ2-5, with no clear D. V lost 2 bases and J lost 0, with 5 bases in between. CDR3 length: 13 amino acids. In germline, CDR1 is SGHRS, CDR2 YFSETQ. The CDR3 reads CASSLFYQETQYF. The CDR3 nucleotides read TGCGCCAGCAGCTTATTTTACCAAGAGACCCAGTACTTC. The full variable domain, rest sourced from reference TRBV5-1 and TRBJ2-5, is KAGVTQTPRYLIKTRGQQVTLSCSPISGHRSVSWYQQTPGQGLQFLFEYFSETQRNKGNFPGRFSGRQFSNSRSEMNVSTLELGDSALYLCASSLFYQETQYFGPGTRLLVL.

Only a few counts were recorded for this clonotype. V is TRBV5-8 and J is TRBJ2-2, with a possible D match to TRBD1 (5 bases). Trimming cost V 1 base and J 1 base, with 8 bases left between them. The CDR3 runs 15 residues. Germline V gives CDR1 SGHTS, CDR2 YDEGEE. CDR3: CASSLYQGNTGELFF. CDR3 coding DNA: TGTGCCAGCAGCTTGTATCAGGGGAACACCGGGGAGCTGTTTTTT.

This clonotype appeared many times. The chain combines TRBV30 with TRBJ1-6; weak D call: TRBD1 (5 bases). Trimming shortened V by 0 bases and J by 9 bases, and 9 bases separated the two germline ends. CDR1 is GTSNPN, CDR2 SVGIG, per germline (reference sequence). This CDR3 spans 13 amino acids. Here the CDR3 reads CAWSVRGSSPLHF. The CDR3 nucleotides are TGTGCCTGGAGTGTACGGGGGAGTTCACCCCTCCACTTT.

The chain carries TRBV30 and TRBJ1-4; 8 positions agree with TRBD1. J was trimmed by 7 bases and V by 3 bases; bases with no gene match: 7. The CDR3 contains 14 residues. The germline V gene encodes CDR1 GTSNPN and CDR2 SVGIG (reference sequence). The chain's CDR3 is CAWSRQGSGEKLFF. CDR3 DNA sequence: TGTGCCTGGAGCAGACAGGGGAGCGGTGAAAAACTGTTTTTT.

The table lists this clonotype with many counts. This chain joins TRBV30 and TRBJ1-1; D is uncertain. Germline V gives CDR1 GTSNPN, CDR2 SVGIG (reference sequence). The length of the CDR3 is 12 residues. V lost 0 bases and J lost 0, with 2 bases in between. CDR3 region: CAWSVVNTEAFF. In DNA form, the CDR3 reads TGTGCCTGGAGTGTCGTGAACACTGAAGCTTTCTTT.